The 2 T cell receptor beta chains presented below share a single source sample, sequenced in a study of blood T cell repertoires in COVID-19 (dated by TCRdb to 2020 to 2022). Receptors were amplified or captured by the immunoSEQ multiplex PCR assay. The immuneACCESS repertoire file appears here via TCRdb, limited to in-frame rearrangements. These files lack a portion of the clones; in checked studies, under half of the deficit traces to unresolved V genes, and the cause of the others is not known. This sample lists roughly 99,000 clones; roughly 88% were detected once. The ten top clones hold 5.5% to 8% of the sample. What was sequenced was peripheral blood. The origin of the receptors is a man aged 45-60 years with active or convalescent COVID-19.

The chain joins TRBV6-5 to TRBJ2-1, with 7 nucleotides matching TRBD2. The CDR3 runs 14 residues. After removal of 6 bases from V and 6 bases from J, the junction contained 8 bases not matched to a gene. Germline CDR1 MNHEY, CDR2 SVGAGI. CDR3 sequence: CASRPSGNFNEQFF. The CDR3 nucleotides are TGTGCCAGCAGGCCTAGCGGAAACTTCAATGAGCAGTTCTTC.

The gene calls are TRBV6-5 and TRBJ2-7, with D possibly being TRBD2 (5 bases). This CDR3 comprises 15 residues. From germline, CDR1 is MNHEY and CDR2 SVGAGI. Between the trimmed V and J ends, which lost 4 bases and 3 bases, there was a span of 16 bases. The CDR3 loop is CASSLQLGRVYEQYF. Here the CDR3 DNA reads TGTGCCAGCAGTTTACAACTAGGAAGGGTCTACGAGCAGTACTTC.